This T cell receptor beta chain is drawn from a study of blood T cell repertoires in COVID-19. In the study overall: T cells, B-cell-depleted T cells, or PBMCs provided the cDNA or gDNA that served as material.

CDR3 length equals 15 residues. Per the study methods: Amplification from reference gene primers served as the basis for estimated nucleated cell counts. Clones were read by immunoSEQ multiplex PCR, and TCRdb kept only the in-frame ones, dropping some. V and J calls and clone size are as listed in that table; D and trimming were resolved from the DNA. Of over 150,000 clones listed, 83% are singletons. The sample holds a few counts of this clone. Sequenced input: peripheral blood. The clonotype comes from a woman of 80 years or more with acute or convalescent COVID-19. V and J are TRBV1 and TRBJ1-1; TRBD1 is the table's D call and was not checked against the DNA. TRBV1 is recorded as a pseudogene. Here the CDR3 DNA reads TGCACCAGCAGCCCGAAGGACAAAAGGTACACTGAAGCTTTCTTT. As protein: CTSSPKDKRYTEAFF.